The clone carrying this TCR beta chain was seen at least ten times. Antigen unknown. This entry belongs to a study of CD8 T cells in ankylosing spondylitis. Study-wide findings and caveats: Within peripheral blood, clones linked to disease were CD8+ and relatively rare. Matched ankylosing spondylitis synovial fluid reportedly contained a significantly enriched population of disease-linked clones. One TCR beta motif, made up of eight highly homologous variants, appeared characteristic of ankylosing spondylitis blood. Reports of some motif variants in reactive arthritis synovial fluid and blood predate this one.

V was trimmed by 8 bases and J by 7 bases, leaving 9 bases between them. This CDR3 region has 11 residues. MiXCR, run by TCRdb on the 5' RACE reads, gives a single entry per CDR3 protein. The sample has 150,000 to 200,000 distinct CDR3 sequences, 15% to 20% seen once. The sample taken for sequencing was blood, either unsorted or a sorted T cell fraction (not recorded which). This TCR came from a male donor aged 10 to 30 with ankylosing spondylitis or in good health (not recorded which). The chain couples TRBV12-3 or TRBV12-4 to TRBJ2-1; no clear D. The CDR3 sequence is CASSHGNEQFF. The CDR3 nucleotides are TGTGCCAGCTCCCACGGGAATGAGCAGTTCTTC.